Each of the 19 T cell receptor beta chains below was sequenced from the same sample in a study of T cells in Graves' hyperthyroidism and ophthalmopathy. Amplified TCR beta CDR3 regions came from RNA transcripts. RT-PCR in the first round (using the HTBI primer set) targeted the TCR CDR3. TCRdb recomputed calls from the multiplex PCR reads with MiXCR, one row per CDR3 protein. The sample includes over 650,000 distinct CDR3 sequences, roughly 45% of them seen just once. Input material: peripheral blood or thyroid tissue (not recorded which). Every receptor here comes from an adult man with Graves' disease, either hyperthyroidism or ophthalmopathy (not recorded which).

This chain uses TRBV10-3 with TRBJ1-2; 8 positions agree with TRBD1. Looked up from germline, CDR1 is ENHRY and CDR2 is SYGVKD. Losses at the gene ends were 10 bases for V and 2 bases for J; bases not matched to a gene: 9. The CDR3 sequence is 14 residues long. As DNA, the CDR3 is TGTGCCAGCAAAGCGACAGGGGCAAACTATGGCTACACCTTC. Translating gives CASKATGANYGYTF.

This clonotype was seen a few times. The chain combines TRBV6-6 with TRBJ1-4, with D perhaps TRBD1 (5 bases). This CDR3 contains 11 residues. The V end was cut by 7 bases, the J end by 12 bases, with 12 bases between. The germline CDR1 and CDR2 sequences are MNHNY and SVGAGI (reference sequence). CDR3 loop: CASIATGELFF. CDR3 bases: TGTGCCAGCATCGCAACGGGGGAACTGTTTTTT.

At least ten counts were recorded for this clonotype. V is TRBV7-9 and J is TRBJ2-7, with 9 bases that match TRBD1. The germline V gene encodes CDR1 SEHNR and CDR2 FQNEAQ (reference sequence). This CDR3 has 12 residues. Germline trimming cut 5 bases from V and 7 bases from J; bases unmatched to any gene: 3. For the CDR3, the DNA is TGTGCCAGCAGCCCGGACAGGGGAGAGCAGTACTTC. This translates into CASSPDRGEQYF. The full variable domain, rest sourced from reference TRBV7-9 and TRBJ2-7, is DTGVSQNPRHKITKRGQNVTFRCDPISEHNRLYWYRQTLGQGPEFLTYFQNEAQLEKSRLLSDRFSAERPKGSFSTLEIQRTEQGDSAMYLCASSPDRGEQYFGPGTRLTVT.

As regards this clonotype: Germline and junction disagree at one end, which may indicate a read error. This chain connects TRBV2 to TRBJ1-1; a possible D gene is TRBD1 (5 bases). From germline, CDR1 is SNHLY and CDR2 FYNNEI. The CDR3 is made up of 17 amino acids. The CDR3 here is CASREERAGWTRTEAFF. CDR3 nucleotides: TGTGCCAGCAGGGAAGAAAGGGCGGGCTGGACACGGACTGAAGCTTTCTTT. The complete variable domain, with remaining parts taken from reference TRBV2 and TRBJ1-1, reads EPEVTQTPSHQVTQMGQEVILRCVPISNHLYFYWYRQILGQKVEFLVSFYNNEISEKSEIFDDQFSVERPDGSNFTLKIRSTKLEDSAMYFCASREERAGWTRTEAFFGQGTRLTVV.

The chain combines TRBV29-1 with TRBJ1-2, with 9 bases matching TRBD1. The CDR3 contains 12 residues. V trimming: 8 bases; J trimming: 6 bases; junction bases outside the gene matches: 7. Germline V gene sequence: CDR1 SQVTM, CDR2 ANQGSEA. The CDR3 spells CSLEGQGDGYTF. For the CDR3, the DNA is TGCAGCTTGGAGGGACAGGGCGATGGCTACACCTTC.

This clonotype came up many times. The CDR3: CASSLAGYQETQYF. The CDR3 nucleotides read TGTGCCAGCAGCTTAGCGGGATACCAAGAGACCCAGTACTTC. The rearrangement links TRBV7-6 to TRBJ2-5; D unresolved. With 0 bases removed from V and 0 bases from J, the gap between germline ends came to 5 bases. The CDR3 is 14 amino acids. Germline CDR1 SGHVS, CDR2 FNYEAQ.

Concerning this clonotype itself: The junction departs from germline at one end; a sequencing error may be responsible. The chain is built from TRBV7-9 and TRBJ1-1; no clear D. Germline V gene sequence: CDR1 SEHNR, CDR2 FQNEAQ (reference sequence). The CDR3 is 16 residues long. The DNA for the CDR3 is TGCGCCAGCAGCCAAGAGCCCCCCACGGGAAGGACTGAAGCTTTCTTT. Translated: CASSQEPPTGRTEAFF.

CDR3 in amino acids: CASSLANRGYGYTF. The CDR3 DNA reads as TGTGCCAGCAGCTTAGCTAATCGAGGCTATGGCTACACCTTC. The chain joins TRBV7-2 to TRBJ1-2, with unresolved D. This CDR3 contains 14 residues. V shed 0 bases and J shed 4 bases, with 9 bases lying between them. Germline-derived CDR1 and CDR2 are SGHTA and FQGNSA. Complete variable domain (other parts from reference TRBV7-2 and TRBJ1-2): GAGVSQSPSNKVTEKGKDVELRCDPISGHTALYWYRQSLGQGLEFLIYFQGNSAPDKSGLPSDRFSAERTGGSVSTLTIQRTQQEDSAVYLCASSLANRGYGYTFGSGTRLTVV.

As to this clonotype: The junction departs from germline at one end; a sequencing error may be responsible. This chain connects TRBV10-2 to TRBJ2-5; 7 bases align to TRBD1. CDR1 WSHSY and CDR2 SAAADI come from the germline V gene. CDR3 length: 13 amino acids. This chain's CDR3 is CASSANRGETQYF. The CDR3 coding sequence is TGTGCCAGCAGTGCAAACAGGGGCGAGACCCAGTACTTC.

Ten or more counts support this clonotype. This rearrangement joins TRBV29-1 to TRBJ2-7; D might be TRBD1 (5 bases). The CDR3 has 13 amino acids. V was cut by 1 base and J by 2 bases, with 9 bases left in between. Germline V gene sequence: CDR1 SQVTM, CDR2 ANQGSEA. The CDR3 protein is CSVEGPGTYEQYF. The CDR3 DNA follows: TGCAGCGTTGAAGGTCCAGGGACCTACGAGCAGTACTTC.

This clonotype showed up just a few times. The CDR3 coding sequence is TGTGCCAGCAGCTTAGCGGGGATGTCTCGTGAGCAGTACTTC. It encodes CASSLAGMSREQYF. J is TRBJ2-7 and V is TRBV5-8; 7 positions match TRBD2. V gave up 2 bases and J gave up 7 bases; unmatched junction bases: 9. This CDR3 has 14 amino acids. Per the germline V gene, CDR1 is SGHTS and CDR2 is YDEGEE.

This clonotype is a singleton in its sample. The chain couples TRBV15 to TRBJ1-4, with a tentative D call TRBD1 (5 bases). V lost 1 base and J lost 10, with 19 bases in between. This CDR3 comprises 16 residues. The V gene's germline CDR1 is LNHNV and CDR2 YYDKDF (reference sequence). The CDR3 sequence is CATSRGGGRGSGKLFF. The CDR3 DNA reads TGTGCCACCAGCAGAGGTGGGGGGAGAGGCTCTGGAAAACTGTTTTTT. The whole variable domain, remainder taken from reference TRBV15 and TRBJ1-4, is DAMVIQNPRYQVTQFGKPVTLSCSQTLNHNVMYWYQQKSSQAPKLLFHYYDKDFNNEADTPDNFQSRRPNTSFCFLDIRSPGLGDTAMYLCATSRGGGRGSGKLFFGSGTQLSVL.

This clonotype was seen more than once but under ten times. This chain links TRBV9 with TRBJ2-5; 11 bases line up with TRBD1. With 4 bases clipped from V and 4 bases from J, the junction kept 12 bases outside the gene matches. The CDR3 runs 17 residues. Germline CDR1 reads SGDLS; CDR2 reads YYNGEE. CDR3 region: CASSLTTGTGGRETQYF. CDR3 DNA: TGTGCCAGCAGCCTAACAACCGGGACAGGGGGTAGAGAGACCCAGTACTTC.

As for this clonotype: In this CDR3 the conserved last residue, phenylalanine or tryptophan, is missing, so a read error is likely. In nucleotides, the CDR3 is TGCAGTGCTAGAGATCGGGCAGGGCCTAACTATGGCTACACCCTC. As protein: CSARDRAGPNYGYTL. V is TRBV20-1 and J is TRBJ1-2; tentatively, D is TRBD1 (5 bases). Trimming took off 0 bases at V and 0 bases at J, with 11 bases between the two ends. The CDR3 has 15 amino acids. Germline CDR1 reads DFQATT; CDR2 reads SNEGSKA (reference sequence).

The chain has TRBV7-4 and TRBJ1-1; no definite D call. Germline V lookup: CDR1 SGHVT, CDR2 SQSDAQ. The CDR3 runs to 14 residues. Trimming cost V 2 bases and J 1 base, with 8 bases left between them. The CDR3 region is CASSLPTTNTEAFF. The CDR3 coding sequence is TGTGCCAGCAGCTTACCTACAACGAACACTGAAGCTTTCTTT.

The gene calls are TRBV29-1 and TRBJ2-3, with 8 nucleotides matching TRBD2. The CDR3 runs 14 residues. The germline gives CDR1 SQVTM, CDR2 ANQGSEA. V was pared by 6 bases and J by 2 bases, with 7 bases of the junction left unmatched. Here the CDR3 reads CSVVAGRYTDTQYF. DNA of the CDR3: TGCAGCGTGGTAGCGGGGAGGTACACAGATACGCAGTATTTT.

This clonotype appeared many times. The chain couples TRBV15 to TRBJ1-4, with 7 positions matching TRBD1. CDR1 is LNHNV and CDR2 is YYDKDF in the germline V gene (reference sequence). The CDR3 loop spans 14 amino acids. With V trimmed by 4 bases and J by 6 bases, 5 bases remained unmatched. CDR3 DNA: TGTGCCACCAGCAAGGACAGGTTGGATGAAAAACTGTTTTTT. Its protein is CATSKDRLDEKLFF.

CDR3 sequence reads: CASSSRTEGRGYTF. Written as DNA, the CDR3 is TGTGCCAGCAGCTCGCGGACGGAGGGAAGGGGCTACACCTTC. V and J are TRBV7-9 and TRBJ1-2; D not resolved. CDR3 size: 14 residues. CDR1 and CDR2 from the germline V gene are SEHNR and FQNEAQ (reference sequence). The V and J ends lost 4 bases and 8 bases respectively, with 17 bases between them.

This clonotype has a count of ten or more. In DNA, the CDR3 is TGCAGCGTCGCAGAGCCGGAGACCCAGTACTTC. Its translation is CSVAEPETQYF. V gene TRBV29-1 combines with J gene TRBJ2-5; D is uncertain. CDR1 is SQVTM and CDR2 is ANQGSEA in the germline V gene. V was trimmed by 6 bases and J by 5 bases, leaving 10 bases between them. The CDR3 contains 11 residues. The full variable domain, its missing parts supplied by reference TRBV29-1 and TRBJ2-5, is SAVISQKPSRDICQRGTSLTIQCQVDSQVTMMFWYRQQPGQSLTLIATANQGSEATYESGFVIDKFPISRPNLTFSTLTVSNMSPEDSSIYLCSVAEPETQYFGPGTRLLVL.